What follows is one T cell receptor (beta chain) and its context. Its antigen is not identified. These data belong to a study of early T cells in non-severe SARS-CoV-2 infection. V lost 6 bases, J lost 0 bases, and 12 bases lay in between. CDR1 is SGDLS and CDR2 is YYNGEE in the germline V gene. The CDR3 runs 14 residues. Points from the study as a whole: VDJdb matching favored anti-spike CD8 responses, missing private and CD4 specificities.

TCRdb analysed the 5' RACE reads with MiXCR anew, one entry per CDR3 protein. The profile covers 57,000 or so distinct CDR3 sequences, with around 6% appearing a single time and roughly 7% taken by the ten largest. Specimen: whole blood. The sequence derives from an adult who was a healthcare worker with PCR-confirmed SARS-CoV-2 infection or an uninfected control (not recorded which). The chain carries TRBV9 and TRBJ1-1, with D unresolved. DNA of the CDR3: TGTGCCAGCACCAGGTGGGGTATGAACACTGAAGCTTTCTTT. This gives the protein CASTRWGMNTEAFF.